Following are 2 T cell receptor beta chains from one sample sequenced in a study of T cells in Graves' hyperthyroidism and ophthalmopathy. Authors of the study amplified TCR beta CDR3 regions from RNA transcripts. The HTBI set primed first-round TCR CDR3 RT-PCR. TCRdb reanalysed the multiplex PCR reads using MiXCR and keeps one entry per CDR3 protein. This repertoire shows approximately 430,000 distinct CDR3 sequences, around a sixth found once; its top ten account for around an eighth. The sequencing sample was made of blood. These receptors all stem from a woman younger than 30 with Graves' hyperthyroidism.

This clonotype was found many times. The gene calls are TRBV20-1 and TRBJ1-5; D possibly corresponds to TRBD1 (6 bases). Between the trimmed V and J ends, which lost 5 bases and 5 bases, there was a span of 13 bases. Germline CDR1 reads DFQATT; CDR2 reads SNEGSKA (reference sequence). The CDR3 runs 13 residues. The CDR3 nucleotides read TGCAGTGCTCGTGGGACATTGGATCAGCCCCAGCATTTT. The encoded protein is CSARGTLDQPQHF.

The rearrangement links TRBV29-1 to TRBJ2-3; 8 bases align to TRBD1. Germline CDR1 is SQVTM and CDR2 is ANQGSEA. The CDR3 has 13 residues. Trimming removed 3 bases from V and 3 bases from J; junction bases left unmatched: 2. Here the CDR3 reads CSVDRGQTDTQYF. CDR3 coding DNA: TGCAGCGTTGACAGGGGGCAAACAGATACGCAGTATTTT.